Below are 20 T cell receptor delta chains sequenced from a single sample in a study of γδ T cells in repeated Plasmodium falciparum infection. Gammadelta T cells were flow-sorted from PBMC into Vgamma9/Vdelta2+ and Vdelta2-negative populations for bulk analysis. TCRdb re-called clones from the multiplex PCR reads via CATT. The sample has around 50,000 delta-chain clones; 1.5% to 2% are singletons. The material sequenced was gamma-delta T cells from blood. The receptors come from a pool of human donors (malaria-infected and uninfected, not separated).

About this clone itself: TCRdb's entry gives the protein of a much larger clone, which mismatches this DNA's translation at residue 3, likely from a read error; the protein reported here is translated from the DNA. This CDR3 is CAHGEKIESTDKLIF. CDR3 DNA: TGTGCTCATGGGGAAAAGATTGAGAGCACCGATAAACTCATCTTT. V usage is TRDV1 and J usage is TRDJ1, with a weak D call TRDD3 (5 bases). The CDR3 totals 15 residues. The V gene's germline CDR1 is TSWWSYY and CDR2 QGS.

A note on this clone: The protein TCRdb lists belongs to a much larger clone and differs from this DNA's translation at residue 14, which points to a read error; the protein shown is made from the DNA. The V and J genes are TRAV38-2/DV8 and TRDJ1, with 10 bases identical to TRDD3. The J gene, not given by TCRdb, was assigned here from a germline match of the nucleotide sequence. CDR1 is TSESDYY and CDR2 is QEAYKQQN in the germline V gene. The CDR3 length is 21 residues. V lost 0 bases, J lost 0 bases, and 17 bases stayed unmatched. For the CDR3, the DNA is TGTGCTTATAGGAGCGCGGTATATTTCCAACTGGGGGATGCCTACACCGATAAACTCATCTTT. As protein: CAYRSAVYFQLGDAYTDKLIF.

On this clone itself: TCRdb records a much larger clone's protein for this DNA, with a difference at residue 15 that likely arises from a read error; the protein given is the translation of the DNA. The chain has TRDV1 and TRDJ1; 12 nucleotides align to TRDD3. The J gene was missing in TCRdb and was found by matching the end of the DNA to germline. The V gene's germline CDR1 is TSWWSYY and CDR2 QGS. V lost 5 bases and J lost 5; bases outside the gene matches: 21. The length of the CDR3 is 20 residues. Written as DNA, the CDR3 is TGTGCTCTTGGGAGAGGGAAGACCCCCTGGACTGGGGGATACCAAGATAAACTCATCTTT. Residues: CALGRGKTPWTGGYQDKLIF.

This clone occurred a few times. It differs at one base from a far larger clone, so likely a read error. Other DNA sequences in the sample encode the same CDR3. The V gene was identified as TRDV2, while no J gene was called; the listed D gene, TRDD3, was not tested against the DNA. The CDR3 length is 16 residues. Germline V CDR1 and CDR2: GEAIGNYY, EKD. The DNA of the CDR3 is TGTGCCTGTGACACGGTCTGGGGGATACGTGACAGACCTCTGATCTTT. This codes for CACDTVWGIRDRPLIF.

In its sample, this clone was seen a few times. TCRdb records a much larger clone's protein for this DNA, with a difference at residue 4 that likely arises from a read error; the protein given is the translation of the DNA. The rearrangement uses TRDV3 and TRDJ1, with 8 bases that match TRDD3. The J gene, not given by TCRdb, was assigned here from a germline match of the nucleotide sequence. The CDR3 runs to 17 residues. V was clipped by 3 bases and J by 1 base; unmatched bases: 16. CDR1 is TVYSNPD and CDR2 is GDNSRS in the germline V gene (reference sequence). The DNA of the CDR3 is TGTGCCTTACCTACCTCCGGTTTACTGGGGGGCACCGATAAACTCATCTTT. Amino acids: CALPTSGLLGGTDKLIF.

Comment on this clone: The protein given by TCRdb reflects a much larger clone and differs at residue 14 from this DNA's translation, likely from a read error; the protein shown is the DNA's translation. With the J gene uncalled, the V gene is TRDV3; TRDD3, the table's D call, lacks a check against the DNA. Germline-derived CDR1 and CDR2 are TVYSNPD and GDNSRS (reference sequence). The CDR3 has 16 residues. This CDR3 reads CASNPSWDRSPDKPIF. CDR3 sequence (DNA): TGTGCCTCTAATCCTAGCTGGGATAGGAGTCCCGATAAACCCATCTTT.

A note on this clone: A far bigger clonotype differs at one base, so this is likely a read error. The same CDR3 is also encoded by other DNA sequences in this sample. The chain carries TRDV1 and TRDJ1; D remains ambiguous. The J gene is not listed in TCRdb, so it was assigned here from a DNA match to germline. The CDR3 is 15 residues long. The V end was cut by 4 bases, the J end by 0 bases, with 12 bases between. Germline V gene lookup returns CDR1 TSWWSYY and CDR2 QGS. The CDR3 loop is CALGGRLRYTDKLIF. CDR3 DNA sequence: TGTGCTCTTGGGGGAAGGCTTCGCTACACCGATAAACTCATCTTT.

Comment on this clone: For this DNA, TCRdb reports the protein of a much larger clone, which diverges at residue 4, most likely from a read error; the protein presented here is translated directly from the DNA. This chain's CDR3 is CACNTQRLMEAPTGEGTDKLIF. CDR3 in DNA: TGTGCCTGTAACACACAACGGCTCATGGAGGCACCGACTGGGGAAGGTACCGATAAACTCATCTTT. V is TRDV2 and J is TRDJ1, with 7 bases matching TRDD3. The J gene is not listed in TCRdb, so it was assigned here from a DNA match to germline. Germline V gene data show CDR1 as GEAIGNYY and CDR2 as EKD. CDR3 length equals 22 residues.

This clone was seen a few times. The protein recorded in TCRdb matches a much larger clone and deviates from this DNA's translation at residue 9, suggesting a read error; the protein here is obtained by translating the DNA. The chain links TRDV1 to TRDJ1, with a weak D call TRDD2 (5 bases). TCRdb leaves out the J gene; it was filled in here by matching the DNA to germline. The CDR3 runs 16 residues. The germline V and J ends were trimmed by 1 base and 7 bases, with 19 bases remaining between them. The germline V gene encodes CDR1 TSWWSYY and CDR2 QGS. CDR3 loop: CALGEPTFLLWVKLIF. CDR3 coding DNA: TGTGCTCTTGGGGAACCCACATTCCTCCTATGGGTTAAACTCATCTTT.

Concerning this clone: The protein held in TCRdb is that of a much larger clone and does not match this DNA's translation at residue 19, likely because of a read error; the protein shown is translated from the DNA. The CDR3: CACDTSMGTGVGPWDTRQTFF. CDR3 nucleotide sequence: TGTGCCTGTGACACCTCCATGGGCACTGGGGTCGGCCCCTGGGACACCCGACAGACGTTTTTC. The V gene reported is TRDV2; the J gene is uncalled; TRDD3, the table's D call, lacks a check against the DNA. Germline-derived CDR1 and CDR2 are GEAIGNYY and EKD. CDR3 length equals 21 residues.

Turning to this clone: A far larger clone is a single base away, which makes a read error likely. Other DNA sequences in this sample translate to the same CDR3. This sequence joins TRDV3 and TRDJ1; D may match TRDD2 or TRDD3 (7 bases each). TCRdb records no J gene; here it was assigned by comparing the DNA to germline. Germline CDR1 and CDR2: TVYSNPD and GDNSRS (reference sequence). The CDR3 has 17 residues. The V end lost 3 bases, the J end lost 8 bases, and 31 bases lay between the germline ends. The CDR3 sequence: CALISFLPAGGLDKLIF. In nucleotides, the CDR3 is TGTGCCTTAATTTCCTTCCTGCCGGCTGGGGGCCTCGACAAACTCATCTTT. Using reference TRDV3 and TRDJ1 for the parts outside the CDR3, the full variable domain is CDKVTQSSPDQTVASGSEVVLLCTYDTVYSNPDLFWYRIRPDYSFQFVFYGDNSRSEGADFTQGRFSVKHILTQKAFHLVISPVRTEDSATYYCALISFLPAGGLDKLIFGKGTRVTVEP.

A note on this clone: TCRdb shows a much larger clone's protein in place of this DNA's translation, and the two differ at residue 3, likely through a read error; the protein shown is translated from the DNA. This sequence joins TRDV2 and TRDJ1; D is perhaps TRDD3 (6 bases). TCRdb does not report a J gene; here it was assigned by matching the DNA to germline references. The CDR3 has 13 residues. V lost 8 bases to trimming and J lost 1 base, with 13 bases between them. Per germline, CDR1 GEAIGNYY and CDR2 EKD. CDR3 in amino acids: CAYEGIGTDKLIF. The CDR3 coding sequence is TGTGCCTATGAGGGGATCGGCACCGATAAACTCATCTTT.

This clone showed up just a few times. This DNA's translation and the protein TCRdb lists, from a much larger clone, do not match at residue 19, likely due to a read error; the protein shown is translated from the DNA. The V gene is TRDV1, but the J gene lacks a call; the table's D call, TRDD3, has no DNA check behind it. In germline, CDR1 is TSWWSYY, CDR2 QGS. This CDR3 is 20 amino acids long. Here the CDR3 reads CALGERRPSWGLLGVRPLTF. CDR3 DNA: TGTGCTCTTGGGGAGCGAAGGCCTTCCTGGGGCCTACTGGGAGTTAGACCCCTGACCTTT.

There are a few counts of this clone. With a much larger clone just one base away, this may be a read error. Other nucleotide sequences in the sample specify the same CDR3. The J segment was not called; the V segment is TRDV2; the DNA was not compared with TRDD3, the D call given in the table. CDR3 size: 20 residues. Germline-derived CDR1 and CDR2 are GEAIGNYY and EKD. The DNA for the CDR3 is TGTGCCTGTGACACGCATCCCCGGATGCTGGGGGATAGGTACACCGATAAACTCATCTTC. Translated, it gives CACDTHPRMLGDRYTDKLIF.

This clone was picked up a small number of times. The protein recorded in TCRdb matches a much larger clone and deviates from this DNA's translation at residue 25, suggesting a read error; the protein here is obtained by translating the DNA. This CDR3 is CALGETGPKLTSHRGIRGPWDTRQIFF. The CDR3 DNA is TGTGCTCTTGGGGAAACTGGGCCCAAACTCACATCCCATCGGGGGATACGCGGTCCCTGGGACACCCGACAGATATTTTTC. No J gene was assigned, while the V gene was called as TRDV1; the table's D call, TRDD3, has no DNA check behind it. Germline-derived CDR1 and CDR2 are TSWWSYY and QGS. CDR3 size: 27 residues.

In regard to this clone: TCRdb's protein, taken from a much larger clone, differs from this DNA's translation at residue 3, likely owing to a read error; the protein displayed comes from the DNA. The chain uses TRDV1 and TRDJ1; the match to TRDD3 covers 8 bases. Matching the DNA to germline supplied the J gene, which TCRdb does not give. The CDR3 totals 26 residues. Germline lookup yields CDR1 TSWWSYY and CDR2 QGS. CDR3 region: CAPGEPYILLSVLGAPGWGYTDKLIF. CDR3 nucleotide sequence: TGTGCTCCTGGGGAACCGTATATCCTACTTTCCGTACTGGGGGCCCCTGGGTGGGGATACACCGATAAACTCATCTTT.

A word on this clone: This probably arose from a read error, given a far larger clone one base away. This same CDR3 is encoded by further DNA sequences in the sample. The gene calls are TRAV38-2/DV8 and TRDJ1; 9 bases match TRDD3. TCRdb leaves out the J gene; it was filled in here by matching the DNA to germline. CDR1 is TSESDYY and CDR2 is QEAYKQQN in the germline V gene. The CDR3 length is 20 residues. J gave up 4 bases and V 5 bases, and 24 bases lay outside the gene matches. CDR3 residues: CAYSSPLLGGYAGQSDKLIF. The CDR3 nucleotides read TGTGCTTATAGTTCCCCCCTACTTGGGGGATATGCGGGCCAGAGCGATAAACTCATCTTT.

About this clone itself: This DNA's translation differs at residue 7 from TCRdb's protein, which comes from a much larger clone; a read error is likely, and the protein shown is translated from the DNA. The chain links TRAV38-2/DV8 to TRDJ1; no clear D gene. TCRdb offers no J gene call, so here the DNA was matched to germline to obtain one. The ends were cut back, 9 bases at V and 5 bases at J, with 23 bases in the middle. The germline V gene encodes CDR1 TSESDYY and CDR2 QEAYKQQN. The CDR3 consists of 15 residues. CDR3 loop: CASSRGFRRADKLIF. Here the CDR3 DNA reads TGTGCTTCGTCCCGTGGGTTCCGGCGGGCTGATAAACTCATCTTT.

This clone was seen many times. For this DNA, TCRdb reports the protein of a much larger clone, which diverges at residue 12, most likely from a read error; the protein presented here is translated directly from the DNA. CDR3 in DNA: TGTGCCTGTGACATGGTGGGGGAGAGCACCGATAGACTCATCTTT. This sequence encodes CACDMVGESTDRLIF. The J gene is TRDJ1, the V gene TRDV2; TRDD3 aligns across 7 bases. No J gene was available from TCRdb, and it was assigned here by a germline match of the DNA. Germline V lookup: CDR1 GEAIGNYY, CDR2 EKD. The CDR3 spans 15 residues.

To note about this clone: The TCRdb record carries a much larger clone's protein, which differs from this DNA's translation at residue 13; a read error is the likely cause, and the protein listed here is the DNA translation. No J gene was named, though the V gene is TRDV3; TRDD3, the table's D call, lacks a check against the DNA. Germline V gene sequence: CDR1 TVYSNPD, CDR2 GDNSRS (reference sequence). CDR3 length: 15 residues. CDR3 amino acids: CAFRGYWGIPDKFIF. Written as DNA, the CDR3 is TGTGCCTTTCGAGGTTACTGGGGGATTCCCGATAAATTCATCTTT.